This TCR beta chain was recovered during a study of blood T cell repertoires in COVID-19. The overall study: Acute and convalescent COVID-19 specimens originated in the United States, Italy and Spain.

CDR1 DFQATT and CDR2 SNEGSKA come from the germline V gene (reference sequence). V was cut by 3 bases and J by 4 bases, with 4 bases left in between. This CDR3 has 11 amino acids. Per the original methods: How many nucleated cells were present was estimated from reference gene primer amplification. Clones were read by immunoSEQ multiplex PCR, and TCRdb kept only the in-frame ones, dropping some. V and J calls plus clone size are reproduced from that table; the DNA served to infer D and trimming. The sample lists 61,000 or so clones, about 83% occurring once. Sequenced: peripheral blood. This receptor was identified in a woman of 80 years or more with acute or convalescent COVID-19. This sequence joins TRBV20-1 and TRBJ2-1; D gene uncertain. CDR3 in amino acids: CSASHYNEQFF. CDR3 DNA: TGCAGTGCTAGTCATTACAATGAGCAGTTCTTC.